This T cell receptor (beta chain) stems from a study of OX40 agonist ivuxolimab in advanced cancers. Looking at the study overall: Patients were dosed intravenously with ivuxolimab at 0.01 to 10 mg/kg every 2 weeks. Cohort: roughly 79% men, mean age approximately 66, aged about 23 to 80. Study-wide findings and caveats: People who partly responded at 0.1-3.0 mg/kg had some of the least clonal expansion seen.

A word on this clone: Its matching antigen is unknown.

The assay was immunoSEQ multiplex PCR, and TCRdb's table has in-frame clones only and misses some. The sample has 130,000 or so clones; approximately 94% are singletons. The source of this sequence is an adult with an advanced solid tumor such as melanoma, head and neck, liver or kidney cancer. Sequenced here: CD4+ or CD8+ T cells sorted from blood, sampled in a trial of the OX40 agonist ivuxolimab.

Here the CDR3 reads CASSLAGGSYEQYF. DNA for the CDR3: TGTGCCAGCAGCTTAGCGGGGGGCTCGTACGAGCAGTACTTC. V usage is TRBV7-9 and J usage is TRBJ2-7, with D tentatively TRBD1 or TRBD2 (6 bases each). The ends were cut back, 0 bases at V and 4 bases at J, with 10 bases in the middle. In germline, CDR1 is SEHNR, CDR2 FQNEAQ (reference sequence). The CDR3 is 14 residues long.